This TCR beta chain emerged from a study of OX40 agonist ivuxolimab in advanced cancers. In the study overall: Partial responses were achieved by three patients, one with hepatocellular carcinoma and two with cutaneous melanoma.

With regard to this clone: What it binds is not known.

Study-level points and caveats: In general, CD8+ T cells held more expanded clones than CD4+ did, on average. Partial responders dosed at 0.1-3.0 mg/kg displayed clonal expansion ranking among the lowest.

Patients who had autoimmune disease history or got systemic immunosuppression were left out. Libraries were prepared by immunoSEQ multiplex PCR; TCRdb keeps only in-frame clonotypes and omits some of them. The sample records 20,000 to 30,000 clones, approximately 91% being singletons. The TCR originated in an adult with an advanced solid tumor such as melanoma, head and neck, liver or kidney cancer. The sequencing used CD4+ or CD8+ T cells sorted from blood, collected in a trial of the OX40 agonist ivuxolimab.

The CDR3 DNA is TGTGCCAGCAGCCCCGGACTAGCGGGGAAAAACATTCAGTACTTC. It codes for CASSPGLAGKNIQYF. The V call is TRBV4-2, the J call TRBJ2-4; TRBD2 matches 12 bases. Trimming took 4 bases from V and 4 from J; bases not matched to a gene: 2. In germline, CDR1 is LGHNA, CDR2 YNFKEQ. The CDR3 has 15 amino acids.